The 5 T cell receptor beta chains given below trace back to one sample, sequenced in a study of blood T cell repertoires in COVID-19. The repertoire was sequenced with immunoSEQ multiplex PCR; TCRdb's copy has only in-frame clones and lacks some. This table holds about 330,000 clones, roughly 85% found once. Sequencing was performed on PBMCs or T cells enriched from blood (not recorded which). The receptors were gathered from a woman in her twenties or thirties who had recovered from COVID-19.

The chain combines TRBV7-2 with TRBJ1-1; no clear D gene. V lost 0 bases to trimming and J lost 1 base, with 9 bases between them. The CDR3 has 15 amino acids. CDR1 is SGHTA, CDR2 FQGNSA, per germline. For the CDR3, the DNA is TGTGCCAGCAGCTTAGCAGCGGGCCCGAACACTGAAGCTTTCTTT. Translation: CASSLAAGPNTEAFF.

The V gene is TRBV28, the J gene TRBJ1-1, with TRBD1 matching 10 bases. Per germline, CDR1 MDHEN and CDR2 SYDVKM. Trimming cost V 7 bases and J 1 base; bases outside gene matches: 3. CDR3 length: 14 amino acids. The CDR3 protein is CASNRDRGNTEAFF. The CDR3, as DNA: TGTGCCAGCAACCGGGACAGGGGGAACACTGAAGCTTTCTTT.

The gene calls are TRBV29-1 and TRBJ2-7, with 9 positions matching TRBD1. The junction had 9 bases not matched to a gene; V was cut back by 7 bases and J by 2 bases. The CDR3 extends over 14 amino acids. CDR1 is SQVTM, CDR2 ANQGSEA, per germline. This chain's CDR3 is CSASTGTGTYEQYF. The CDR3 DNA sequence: TGCAGCGCCTCCACGGGGACAGGGACCTACGAGCAGTACTTC.

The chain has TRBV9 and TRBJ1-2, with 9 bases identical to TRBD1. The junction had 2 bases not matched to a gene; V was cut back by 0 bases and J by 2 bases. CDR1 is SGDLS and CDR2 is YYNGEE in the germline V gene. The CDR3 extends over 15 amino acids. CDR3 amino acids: CASSVDGTGNYGYTF. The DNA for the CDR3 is TGTGCCAGCAGCGTAGACGGGACAGGGAACTATGGCTACACCTTC. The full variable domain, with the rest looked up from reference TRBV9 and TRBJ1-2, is DSGVTQTPKHLITATGQRVTLRCSPRSGDLSVYWYQQSLDQGLQFLIQYYNGEERAKGNILERFSAQQFPDLHSELNLSSLELGDSALYFCASSVDGTGNYGYTFGSGTRLTVV.

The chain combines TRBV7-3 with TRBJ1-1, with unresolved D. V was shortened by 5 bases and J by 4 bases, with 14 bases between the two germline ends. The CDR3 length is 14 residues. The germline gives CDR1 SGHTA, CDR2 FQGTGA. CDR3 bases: TGTGCCAGCAGCCCCCAGTCGTGGAGCACTGAAGCTTTCTTT. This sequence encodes CASSPQSWSTEAFF.